The entry that follows covers one T cell receptor beta chain sequence. Antigen: not known. 13 Jbeta primers and 60 Vbeta primers were used for the PCR. Clones were read by immunoSEQ multiplex PCR, and TCRdb kept only the in-frame ones, dropping some. The table records fewer than 120,000 clones, 76% of them present only once. The data belong to a study of cytomegalovirus exposure and HLA in healthy donors. General study points: In a later analysis, HLA-associated beta chains showed higher expansion and lower generation probabilities than comparable chains. Some segments of the V type, notably TRBV6-2 and TRBV6-3, were excluded as indistinguishable. One variant, a missense change in DCLRE1C, was linked in a later analysis to TCR beta V- and J-gene trimming.

V was pared by 6 bases and J by 6 bases, with 13 bases of the junction left unmatched. This CDR3 comprises 15 residues. Germline V CDR1 and CDR2: ENHRY, SYGVKD. Healthy individuals who donated bone marrow served as the donors. The TCR sequence derives from a man aged 30-40 years in good health and CMV-seropositive. What was sequenced was PBMCs. The chain employs TRBV10-3 and TRBJ1-2, with TRBD1 matching over 7 bases. The CDR3 loop reads CAIRTLPGQLDGYTF. The CDR3 nucleotides are TGTGCCATCAGGACGCTCCCGGGACAGCTCGATGGCTACACCTTC.